The 2 T cell receptor beta chains listed next were all sequenced from one sample in a study of shared clonotypes between healthy human individuals. Method: immunoSEQ multiplex PCR; TCRdb's copy keeps in-frame clones and lacks some. The sample has around 2,000,000 clones, roughly 95% seen once. The sample taken for sequencing was naive CD4+ T cells sorted from blood. Subset given: CD45RA+ positively selected. These receptors all stem from a man between 18 and 29 years old in good health.

The chain recombines TRBV4-3 with TRBJ1-6; D might be TRBD1 (5 bases). The CDR3 contains 20 residues. CDR1 and CDR2 (germline): LGHNA, YSLEER. The V end lost 1 base, the J end lost 0 bases, and 19 bases lay between the germline ends. The CDR3 DNA reads as TGCGCCAGCAGCCAAGCCTATGGGGGGGGGTCTAGCTCCTATAATTCACCCCTCCACTTT. It codes for CASSQAYGGGSSSYNSPLHF.

Concerning this clone itself: Other DNA sequences within the sample encode an identical CDR3. The J gene is TRBJ1-3, the V gene TRBV18, with 9 bases matching TRBD1. In germline, CDR1 is KGHSH, CDR2 LQKENI. The CDR3 length is 15 residues. V gave up 2 bases and J gave up 4 bases; unmatched junction bases: 3. The CDR3 region is CASSPGTGTGNTIYF. CDR3 DNA: TGTGCCAGCTCACCAGGGACAGGGACCGGAAACACCATATATTTT.